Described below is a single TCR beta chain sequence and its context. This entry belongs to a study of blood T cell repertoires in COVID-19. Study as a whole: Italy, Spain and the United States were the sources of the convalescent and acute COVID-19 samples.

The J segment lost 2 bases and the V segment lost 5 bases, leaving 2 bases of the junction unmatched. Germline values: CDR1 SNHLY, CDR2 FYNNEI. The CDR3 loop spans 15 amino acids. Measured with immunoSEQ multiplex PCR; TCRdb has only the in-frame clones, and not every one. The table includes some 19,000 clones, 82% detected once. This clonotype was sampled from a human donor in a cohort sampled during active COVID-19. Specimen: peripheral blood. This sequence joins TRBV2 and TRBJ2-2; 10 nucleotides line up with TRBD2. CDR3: CASSRLAGNTGELFF. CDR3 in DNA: TGTGCCAGCAGTAGACTAGCGGGCAACACCGGGGAGCTGTTTTTT. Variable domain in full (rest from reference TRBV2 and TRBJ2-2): EPEVTQTPSHQVTQMGQEVILRCVPISNHLYFYWYRQILGQKVEFLVSFYNNEISEKSEIFDDQFSVERPDGSNFTLKIRSTKLEDSAMYFCASSRLAGNTGELFFGEGSRLTVL.